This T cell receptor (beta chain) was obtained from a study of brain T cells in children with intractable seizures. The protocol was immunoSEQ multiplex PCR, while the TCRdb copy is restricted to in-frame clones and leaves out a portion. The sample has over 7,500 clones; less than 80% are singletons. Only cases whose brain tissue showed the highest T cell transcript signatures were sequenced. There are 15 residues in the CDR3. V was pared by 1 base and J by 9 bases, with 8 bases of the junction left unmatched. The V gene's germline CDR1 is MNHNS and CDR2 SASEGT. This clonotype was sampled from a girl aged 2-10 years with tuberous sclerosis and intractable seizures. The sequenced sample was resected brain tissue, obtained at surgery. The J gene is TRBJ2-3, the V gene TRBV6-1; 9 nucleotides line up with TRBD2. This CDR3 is CASSEEAGGPQTQYF. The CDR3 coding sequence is TGTGCCAGCAGTGAAGAGGCGGGGGGGCCTCAGACGCAGTATTTT.